This T cell receptor beta chain was profiled in a study of T cells in Graves' hyperthyroidism and ophthalmopathy. Study overall: Once the initial diagnosis was made, peripheral blood was obtained before any treatment.

Germline V gene sequence: CDR1 LGHDT, CDR2 YNNKEL (reference sequence). The CDR3 runs to 13 residues. Trimming left V 4 bases short and J 8 bases short, with 14 bases between. Amplification of TCR beta CDR3 regions used RNA as the template. TCR CDR3 regions were first amplified by RT-PCR with HTBI primers. TCRdb processed the multiplex PCR reads anew with MiXCR; each CDR3 protein has one entry. The sample shows under 400,000 distinct CDR3 sequences, around a quarter of them seen only once. This clonotype showed up many times. This sequence originates from a man over 45 with Graves' hyperthyroidism. The chain carries TRBV3-1 and TRBJ1-2; maybe TRBD1 (5 bases). The source material was blood. CDR3 region: CASSRQGPWGYTF. Written as DNA, the CDR3 is TGTGCCAGCAGCCGGCAGGGCCCTTGGGGCTACACCTTC.